This TCR beta chain is from a study of blood T cell repertoires in COVID-19. Study information: Collection of acute and convalescent COVID-19 samples took place in the United States, Italy and Spain. From T cells, B-cell-depleted T cells, or PBMCs came the material, which was cDNA or gDNA.

TCRdb keeps only in-frame clones here, not all; method: immunoSEQ multiplex PCR. The sample lists fewer than 50,000 clones, around four fifths occurring once. The CDR3 extends over 13 amino acids. Looked up from germline, CDR1 is LGHDT and CDR2 is YNNKEL (reference sequence). Trimming left V 4 bases short and J 6 bases short, with 12 bases between. The chain employs TRBV3-1 (or the pseudogene TRBV3-2) and TRBJ1-2, with D hard to call. Sequenced material: peripheral blood. The receptor comes from a man aged 60 to 75 with COVID-19, enrolled during active disease. The CDR3 here is CASSPLAGDGYTF. The CDR3 DNA sequence: TGTGCCAGCAGCCCCCTGGCCGGGGATGGCTACACCTTC.